The 16 T cell receptor beta chains in this list originate from one sample, sequenced in a study of cytomegalovirus exposure and HLA in healthy donors. Primers included in the PCR were 60 Vbeta and 13 Jbeta primers. Clones were read by immunoSEQ multiplex PCR, and TCRdb kept only the in-frame ones, dropping some. Among about 160,000 clones listed, around 76% were seen once. The specimen sequenced was PBMCs. Receptors originate from a man between 40 and 49 years old in good health and CMV-seropositive.

The V call is TRBV27, the J call TRBJ2-1; TRBD2 matches at 13 bases. Unmatched junction bases numbered 4, after V lost 6 bases and J lost 5 bases. This CDR3 has 15 residues. Germline assignment: CDR1 MNHEY and CDR2 SMNVEV (reference sequence). The DNA for the CDR3 is TGTGCCAGCAGCGACGGGACTAGCGGGAACAATGAGCAGTTCTTC. It translates to CASSDGTSGNNEQFF.

The chain is built from TRBV4-3 and TRBJ1-1, with D unresolved. The CDR3 covers 15 residues. Germline lookup yields CDR1 LGHNA and CDR2 YSLEER. Trimming took off 3 bases at V and 1 base at J, with 12 bases between the two ends. CDR3 sequence: CASSQASRANTEAFF. The CDR3 coding sequence is TGCGCCAGCAGCCAGGCCTCGAGGGCGAACACTGAAGCTTTCTTT.

The chain combines TRBV5-1 with TRBJ1-3; 9 bases align to TRBD1. Trimming removed 4 bases from V and 0 bases from J; junction bases left unmatched: 8. Germline CDR1 reads SGHRS; CDR2 reads YFSETQ. There are 17 residues in the CDR3. In nucleotides, the CDR3 is TGCGCCAGCAGCCCCTCCGGGACAGGGAACTCTGGAAACACCATATATTTT. Amino acid sequence: CASSPSGTGNSGNTIYF.

J is TRBJ1-2 and V is TRBV5-4, with D maybe TRBD1 (5 bases). This CDR3 is built from 14 residues. Germline CDR1 SGHNT, CDR2 YYREEE (reference sequence). V gave up 4 bases and J gave up 4 bases, with 14 bases separating them. CDR3 sequence reads: CASSTSQGFYGYTF. The CDR3 bases are TGTGCCAGCAGCACCTCGCAGGGTTTCTATGGCTACACCTTC.

The chain uses TRBV11-1 and TRBJ2-2; weak D call: TRBD2 (7 bases). CDR1 is SGHAT, CDR2 FQDESV, per germline (reference sequence). The CDR3 has 16 residues. Trimming took 5 bases from V and 6 from J, leaving 19 bases between them. CDR3 nucleotide sequence: TGTGCCAGCAGCCCAGATGGGGGGGCGCGGGCCGGGGAGCTGTTTTTT. Translating gives CASSPDGGARAGELFF.

The chain is built from TRBV2 and TRBJ2-5; 12 bases align to TRBD2. CDR1 and CDR2 (germline): SNHLY, FYNNEI. The CDR3 covers 16 residues. V gave up 6 bases and J gave up 2 bases; unmatched junction bases: 7. CDR3 sequence reads: CASRGAGTSGQETQYF. CDR3 bases: TGTGCCAGCAGGGGGGCTGGGACTAGCGGGCAAGAGACCCAGTACTTC.

The table lists this clone with a count of one. The genes are TRBV6-1 and TRBJ2-7; 7 bases agree with TRBD1. With 3 bases clipped from V and 5 bases from J, the junction kept 10 bases outside the gene matches. Germline CDR1 MNHNS, CDR2 SASEGT. The CDR3 loop spans 15 amino acids. In nucleotides, the CDR3 is TGTGCCAGCAGTGAGACCGGGACAGAAGTTCACGAGCAGTACTTC. Translated, it gives CASSETGTEVHEQYF.

The chain couples TRBV27 to TRBJ2-2; D not certain. The CDR3 is made up of 13 amino acids. Germline V CDR1 and CDR2: MNHEY, SMNVEV (reference sequence). Trimming removed 6 bases from V and 3 bases from J, with 8 bases in between. CDR3 protein: CASRWPYTGELFF. In nucleotides, the CDR3 is TGTGCCAGCAGGTGGCCCTACACCGGGGAGCTGTTTTTT.

V gene TRBV5-4 combines with J gene TRBJ1-3; D remains ambiguous. Germline V gene lookup returns CDR1 SGHNT and CDR2 YYREEE (reference sequence). Trimming cost V 0 bases and J 1 base, with 14 bases left between them. This CDR3 region has 17 residues. CDR3 nucleotide sequence: TGTGCCAGCAGCTTGGAGGTCGGCCCAGGTTCTGGAAACACCATATATTTT. Amino acid sequence: CASSLEVGPGSGNTIYF.

The gene calls are TRBV27 and TRBJ2-5; D remains unclear. V gave up 3 bases and J gave up 1 base, with 9 bases separating them. The CDR3 sequence is 14 residues long. Germline CDR1 is MNHEY and CDR2 is SMNVEV (reference sequence). The CDR3 coding sequence is TGTGCCAGCAGTTTTGGGCAGACCCAAGAGACCCAGTACTTC. Its protein is CASSFGQTQETQYF.

This clone has more than one count but fewer than ten. The CDR3 DNA reads TGTGCCAGCAGCCCCGGACAGGCCTCCTACAATGAGCAGTTCTTC. Translation: CASSPGQASYNEQFF. The chain links TRBV5-8 to TRBJ2-1; 7 positions match TRBD1. This CDR3 region has 15 residues. In germline, CDR1 is SGHTS, CDR2 YDEGEE. Trimming cost V 4 bases and J 0 bases; bases outside gene matches: 4.

The CDR3 region is CASSLTGDSYNEQFF. In nucleotides, the CDR3 is TGTGCCAGCAGCCTAACCGGGGACTCCTACAATGAGCAGTTCTTC. V is TRBV7-2 and J is TRBJ2-1, with D possibly matching TRBD2 (5 bases). The CDR3 covers 15 residues. In germline, CDR1 is SGHTA, CDR2 FQGNSA. With 5 bases removed from V and 0 bases from J, the gap between germline ends came to 11 bases.

V and J are TRBV30 and TRBJ1-2; D may be TRBD1 (5 bases). CDR3 length: 16 amino acids. The V gene's germline CDR1 is GTSNPN and CDR2 SVGIG (reference sequence). V was cut by 0 bases and J by 3 bases, with 17 bases left in between. CDR3 in amino acids: CAWSVPNLRVHYGYTF. The CDR3 DNA sequence: TGTGCCTGGAGTGTACCAAACCTCAGGGTGCACTATGGCTACACCTTC.

The chain has TRBV6-5 and TRBJ1-2, with 7 bases identical to TRBD1. This CDR3 comprises 12 residues. The V gene end was trimmed by 4 bases and the J gene end by 7 bases; junction bases not matched to a gene: 3. From germline, CDR1 is MNHEY and CDR2 SVGAGI. The CDR3 loop reads CASSSTGLGYTF. The CDR3 DNA reads TGTGCCAGCAGTTCGACAGGGCTTGGCTACACCTTC.

J is TRBJ1-2 and V is TRBV5-4; D is possibly TRBD1 (6 bases). Germline-derived CDR1 and CDR2 are SGHNT and YYREEE (reference sequence). V was pared by 0 bases and J by 7 bases, with 22 bases between. The CDR3 runs 17 residues. The CDR3 loop is CASSLESPGTLFSGYTF. The CDR3 DNA follows: TGTGCCAGCAGCTTGGAGTCTCCCGGGACACTCTTTTCTGGCTACACCTTC.

This clone was detected a few times. The chain couples TRBV7-2 to TRBJ1-1; maybe TRBD1 (6 bases). Trimming removed 1 base from V and 1 base from J, with 16 bases in between. CDR3 length equals 17 residues. CDR1 SGHTA and CDR2 FQGNSA come from the germline V gene. CDR3 sequence reads: CASSLDNRALANTEAFF. CDR3 nucleotide sequence: TGTGCCAGCAGCTTAGACAACAGGGCCTTGGCGAACACTGAAGCTTTCTTT.